This T cell receptor beta chain is drawn from a study of OX40 agonist ivuxolimab in advanced cancers. The study, taken as a whole, reports: The average count of expanded clones was higher among CD8+ T cells than among CD4+. Among the nonresponders, some also had low normalized T-cell clonal expansion.

Repertoires were generated with immunoSEQ multiplex PCR, while TCRdb's copy carries only in-frame clones and drops some. Here the sample spans 15,000 to 20,000 clones, approximately 83% being singletons. By proportion, this clone is medium-sized (0.01 to 0.1%). Its antigen is as yet unknown. With 0 bases removed from V and 5 bases from J, the gap between germline ends came to 14 bases. Germline V gives CDR1 KGHSH, CDR2 LQKENI. This CDR3 comprises 15 residues. Material: CD4+ or CD8+ T cells sorted from blood, obtained in a trial of the OX40 agonist ivuxolimab. This chain links TRBV18 with TRBJ2-7; perhaps TRBD1 as D (5 bases). This sequence originates from an adult with an advanced solid tumor such as melanoma, head and neck, liver or kidney cancer. CDR3 loop: CASSPPQGKSHEQYF. CDR3 DNA: TGTGCCAGCTCACCACCGCAGGGTAAATCGCACGAGCAGTACTTC.